This T cell receptor (beta chain) originates from a study of T cells after yellow fever vaccination. As for the study in general: Low-cell-number fractions underwent preparation using SMART-Seq v4 Ultra Low Input. Notes on the study in general: In post-booster samples, most primary-vaccination clones reappeared (approximately 97% CD4, nearly 90% CD8). It was the secondary response that reached its peak faster, day 5 versus 15, but it was weaker.

The germline CDR1 and CDR2 sequences are SGHRS and YFSETQ. CDR3 length: 15 amino acids. V was clipped by 0 bases and J by 0 bases, with 8 bases between them. Ten or more counts support this clonotype. Its antigen is not known. A 5'RACE template-switching step, the method used to make TCR cDNA, added a universal primer site and UMIs. TCRdb fed the 5' RACE reads into MiXCR, producing one record per CDR3 protein. The sample holds about 130,000 distinct CDR3 sequences, roughly 10% seen once. This TCR came from a young man who received the YFV17D yellow fever vaccine. The chain combines TRBV5-1 with TRBJ2-3; D is unclear. This sample comprised CD8+ T cells sorted from PBMCs, obtained on the day of the yellow fever booster vaccination. The CDR3 is CASSLAARSTDTQYF. As DNA, the CDR3 is TGCGCCAGCAGCTTGGCCGCGCGAAGCACAGATACGCAGTATTTT.